This T cell receptor (beta chain) was found in a study of control samples from healthy donors and cancer patients (dated by TCRdb to the early 2020s). V sheds 5 bases and J sheds 0 bases, leaving 14 bases between their ends. Per the germline V gene (reference sequence), MNHNY is the CDR1 and SVGAGI is the CDR2. The CDR3 numbers 17 residues from cysteine through phenylalanine. The retained sequence is limited to the CDR3, 51 bases, with the frame set at the first base. Preparation of the library involved the immunoSEQ multiplex PCR assay. TCRdb carries this immuneACCESS record with in-frame sequences only. Its versions omit some clonotypes, under half of them owing to an unresolved V gene in the studies checked, with the rest unexplained. The sample includes some 54,000 clones, with around 97% observed a single time. The ten largest clones add up to under 2% of the sample. Turning to this clone: The specificity of this receptor is unknown. No base quality information exists; no much larger clone differs at one position.

The material sequenced was blood. The chain is encoded by TRBV6-6 joined to TRBJ2-6; the D segment is perhaps TRBD1 or TRBD2, each sharing 5 matched bases. The sequence was collected from a woman in her thirties in good health. The CDR3 region: CASSRRDLLSGANVLTF. The DNA sequence is TGTGCCAGCAGTCGCCGGGACCTACTCTCTGGGGCCAACGTCCTGACTTTC.